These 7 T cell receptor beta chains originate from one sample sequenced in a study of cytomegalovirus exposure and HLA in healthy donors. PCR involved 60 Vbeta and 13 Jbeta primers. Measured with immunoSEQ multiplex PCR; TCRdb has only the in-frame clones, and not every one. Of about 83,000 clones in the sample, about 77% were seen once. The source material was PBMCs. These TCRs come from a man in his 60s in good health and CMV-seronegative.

CDR3: CASSPTNSYEQYF. CDR3 nucleotide sequence: TGTGCCAGCAGCCCGACAAATTCCTACGAGCAGTACTTC. The V gene is TRBV9, the J gene TRBJ2-7; D gene ambiguous. Trimming took 4 bases from V and 1 from J, leaving 9 bases between them. This CDR3 region has 13 residues. CDR1 is SGDLS, CDR2 YYNGEE, per germline.

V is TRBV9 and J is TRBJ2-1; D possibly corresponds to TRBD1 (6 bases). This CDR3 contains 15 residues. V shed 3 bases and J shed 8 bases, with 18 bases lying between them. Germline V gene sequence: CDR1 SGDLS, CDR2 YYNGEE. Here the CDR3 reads CASSAQGRGADEQFF. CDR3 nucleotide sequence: TGTGCCAGCAGCGCCCAAGGCAGGGGAGCGGATGAGCAGTTCTTC.

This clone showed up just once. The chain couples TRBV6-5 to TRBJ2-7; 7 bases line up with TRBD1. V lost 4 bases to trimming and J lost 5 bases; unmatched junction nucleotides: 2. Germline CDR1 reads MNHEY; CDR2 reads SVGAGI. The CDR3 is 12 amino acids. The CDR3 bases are TGTGCCAGCAGTTTCGGGACAGACGAGCAGTACTTC. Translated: CASSFGTDEQYF.

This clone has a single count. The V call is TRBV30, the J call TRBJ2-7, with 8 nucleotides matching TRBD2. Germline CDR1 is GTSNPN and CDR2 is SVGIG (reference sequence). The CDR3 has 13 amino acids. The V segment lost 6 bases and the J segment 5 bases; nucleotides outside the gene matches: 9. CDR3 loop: CACGGSGEDEQYF. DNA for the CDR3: TGTGCCTGCGGGGGTAGCGGGGAGGACGAGCAGTACTTC.

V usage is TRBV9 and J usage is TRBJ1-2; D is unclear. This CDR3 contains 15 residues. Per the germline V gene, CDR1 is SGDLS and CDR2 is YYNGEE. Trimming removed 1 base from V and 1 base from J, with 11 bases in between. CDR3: CASSVNRVFNYGYTF. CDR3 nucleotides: TGTGCCAGCAGCGTAAACCGGGTCTTTAACTATGGCTACACCTTC.

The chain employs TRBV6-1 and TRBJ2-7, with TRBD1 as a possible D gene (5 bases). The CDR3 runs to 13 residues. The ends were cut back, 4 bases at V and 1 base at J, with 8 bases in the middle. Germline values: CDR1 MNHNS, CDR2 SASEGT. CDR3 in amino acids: CASSGRVSYEQYF. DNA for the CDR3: TGTGCCAGCAGTGGCAGGGTGTCCTACGAGCAGTACTTC.

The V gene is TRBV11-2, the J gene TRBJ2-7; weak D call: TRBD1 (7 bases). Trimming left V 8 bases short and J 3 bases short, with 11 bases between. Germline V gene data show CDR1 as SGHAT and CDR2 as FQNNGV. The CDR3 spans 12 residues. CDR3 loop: CASGGDSYEQYF. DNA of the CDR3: TGTGCCAGCGGCGGGGACAGCTACGAGCAGTACTTC.